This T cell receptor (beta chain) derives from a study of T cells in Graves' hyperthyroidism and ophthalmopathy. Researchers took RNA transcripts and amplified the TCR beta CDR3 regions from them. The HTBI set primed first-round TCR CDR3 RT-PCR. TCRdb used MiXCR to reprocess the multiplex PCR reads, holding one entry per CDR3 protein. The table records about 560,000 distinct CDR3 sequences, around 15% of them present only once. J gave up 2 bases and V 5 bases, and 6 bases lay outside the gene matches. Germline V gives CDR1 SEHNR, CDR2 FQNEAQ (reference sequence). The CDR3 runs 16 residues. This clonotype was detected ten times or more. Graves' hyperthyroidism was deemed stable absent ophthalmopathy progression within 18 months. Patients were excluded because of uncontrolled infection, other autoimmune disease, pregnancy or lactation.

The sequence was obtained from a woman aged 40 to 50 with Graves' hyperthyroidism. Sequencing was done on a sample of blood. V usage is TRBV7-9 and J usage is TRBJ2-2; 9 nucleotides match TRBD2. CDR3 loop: CASSPRLAANTGELFF. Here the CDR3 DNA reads TGTGCCAGCAGCCCCAGACTAGCGGCAAACACCGGGGAGCTGTTTTTT.